This T cell receptor beta chain was sequenced during a study of blood T cells in healthy people across ages. This clonotype has only a few counts. The CDR3 length is 21 residues. Per germline, CDR1 MDHEN and CDR2 SYDVKM. The V gene end was trimmed by 6 bases and the J gene end by 0 bases; junction bases not matched to a gene: 16. Alongside a J-beta primer mix, a sample-barcoded 5' primer served in a second PCR lasting roughly 7 to 11 cycles. TCRdb reprocessed the 5' RACE reads via MiXCR and lists one record per CDR3 protein. The table has over 700,000 distinct CDR3 sequences, roughly 50% seen once. The chain uses TRBV28 and TRBJ1-6; TRBD1 aligns across 11 bases. The receptor was derived from an elderly man in good health. Sample: blood. The DNA of the CDR3 is TGTGCCAGCAGCTTTATCCCTCGGACAGGGGGCTCAAGCTCCTATAATTCACCCCTCCACTTT. Its protein is CASSFIPRTGGSSSYNSPLHF. The whole variable domain, filled in from reference TRBV28 and TRBJ1-6, reads DVKVTQSSRYLVKRTGEKVFLECVQDMDHENMFWYRQDPGLGLRLIYFSYDVKMKEKGDIPEGYSVSREKKERFSLILESASTNQTSMYLCASSFIPRTGGSSSYNSPLHFGNGTRLTVT.